The rows below give T cell receptor beta chains drawn from one sample of a study of immune evolution from preneoplasia to lung adenocarcinoma. Profiling relied on immunoSEQ multiplex PCR, and the TCRdb table lists in-frame clones only, not all of them. The sample records thousands of clones, 55% to 70% being singletons. The sample comprised FFPE adjacent normal lung tissue. The receptors stem from an older person with lung adenocarcinoma. Each CDR3 is given with its conserved first and last residue. A D gene is named only where the DNA matches it firmly. Some rows mark clone size as missing; the rest say once, few, many or name a class of expanded clone.

clone size	D gene	CDR3 length	V gene	J gene	CDR3 protein	CDR3 DNA
-	-	15	TRBV10-3	TRBJ2-1	CAISEVGGAAGEQFF	TGTGCCATCAGTGAGGTGGGGGGGGCTGCTGGTGAGCAGTTCTTC
medium-sized	-	14	TRBV4-1	TRBJ1-2	CASSHPDGWGGYTF	TGCGCCAGCAGCCACCCAGACGGGTGGGGTGGCTACACCTTC
-	-	15	TRBV7-6	TRBJ2-7	CASSPRTGDPYEQYF	TGTGCCAGCAGCCCCCGCACGGGAGACCCCTACGAGCAGTACTTC
-	TRBD2	16	TRBV28	TRBJ2-3	CASRGTSGGRADTQYF	TGTGCCAGCCGCGGGACTAGCGGAGGGAGGGCAGATACGCAGTATTTT
few	TRBD1	14	TRBV28	TRBJ1-2	CASSLLGTDYGYTF	TGTGCCAGCAGTTTACTCGGGACAGACTATGGCTACACCTTC
-	TRBD1	14	TRBV4-3	TRBJ2-1	CASSQERGRNEQFF	TGCGCCAGCAGCCAAGAAAGGGGGCGGAATGAGCAGTTCTTC
-	-	11	TRBV11-3	TRBJ2-5	CASSSQETQYF	TGTGCCAGCAGCTCCCAAGAGACCCAGTACTTC
-	-	13	TRBV4-1	TRBJ1-1	CASSPSIGTEAFF	TGCGCCAGCAGCCCTTCTATCGGCACTGAAGCTTTCTTT
-	-	15	TRBV2	TRBJ2-5	CASSGTGSRLETQYF	TGTGCCAGCAGCGGAACAGGGAGTAGGTTGGAGACCCAGTACTTC
-	-	14	TRBV30	TRBJ2-2	CAWSVLAGTGELFF	TGTGCCTGGAGTGTACTTGCGGGAACCGGGGAGCTGTTTTTT
few	TRBD2	15	TRBV6-1	TRBJ2-1	CASSERGATYNEQFF	TGTGCCAGCAGTGAGCGGGGGGCGACCTACAATGAGCAGTTCTTC
-	TRBD1	16	TRBV28	TRBJ1-1	CATLRDRGPMNTEAFF	TGTGCCACCCTCCGAGACAGGGGCCCCATGAACACTGAAGCTTTCTTT
-	-	15	TRBV13	TRBJ1-2	CASSPTYRGHYGYTF	TGTGCCAGCAGCCCAACTTACCGGGGGCACTATGGCTACACCTTC
few	-	15	TRBV18	TRBJ2-2	CASSPDMLNTGELFF	TGTGCCAGCTCACCCGACATGTTGAACACCGGGGAGCTGTTTTTT
once	TRBD1	16	TRBV27	TRBJ2-1	CASSLIGTGFRNEQFF	TGTGCCAGCAGTTTAATTGGGACAGGGTTCCGAAATGAGCAGTTCTTC
-	TRBD1	14	TRBV6-5	TRBJ1-6	CASSHPGQNSPLHF	TGTGCCAGCAGTCATCCGGGACAGAATTCACCCCTCCACTTT
-	-	11	TRBV7-2	TRBJ2-5	CASSDQRTQYF	TGTGCCAGCAGCGACCAGCGGACCCAGTACTTC
once	-	14	TRBV28	TRBJ2-7	CASSLVGEAGEQYF	TGTGCCAGCAGTTTAGTGGGCGAGGCGGGGGAGCAGTACTTC
once	-	14	TRBV18	TRBJ1-1	CASSLSRTNTEAFF	TGTGCCAGCTCACTTAGTCGAACGAACACTGAAGCTTTCTTT
-	-	18	TRBV18	TRBJ2-1	CASSPLIPGAGSYNEQFF	TGTGCCAGCTCACCACTTATCCCGGGGGCCGGCTCCTACAATGAGCAGTTCTTC
-	-	16	TRBV7-8	TRBJ1-5	CASSLGERRNNQPQHF	TGTGCCAGCAGCTTAGGGGAACGTCGTAACAATCAGCCCCAGCATTTT
few	TRBD1	13	TRBV28	TRBJ1-5	CASRRDSNQPQHF	TGTGCCAGCAGGAGGGACAGTAATCAGCCCCAGCATTTT
few	-	17	TRBV19	TRBJ1-6	CASSIQSRGSVNSPLHF	TGTGCCAGTAGTATCCAGTCGAGAGGGTCGGTCAATTCACCCCTCCACTTT
-	TRBD1	13	TRBV7-9	TRBJ1-2	CASRPWTGEVYTF	TGTGCCAGCAGACCGTGGACAGGGGAAGTCTACACCTTC
few	-	11	TRBV2	TRBJ2-5	CASSGPETQYF	TGTGCCAGCAGTGGCCCGGAGACCCAGTACTTC
-	-	15	TRBV6-6	TRBJ2-6	CASSATDSGANVLTF	TGTGCCAGCAGCGCCACAGATTCTGGGGCCAACGTCCTGACTTTC
few	TRBD2	15	TRBV7-2	TRBJ2-7	CASSPGASGNYEQYF	TGTGCCAGCAGCCCCGGGGCTAGCGGAAACTACGAGCAGTACTTC
-	TRBD2	13	TRBV29-1	TRBJ2-5	CSVGPGLEETQYF	TGCAGCGTGGGCCCGGGACTAGAAGAGACCCAGTACTTC
-	TRBD1	15	TRBV30	TRBJ1-5	CAWRGGGTGNQPQHF	TGTGCCTGGAGGGGAGGGGGCACGGGCAATCAGCCCCAGCATTTT
-	TRBD2	15	TRBV5-4	TRBJ2-5	CASSDGLAGGETQYF	TGTGCCAGCAGCGATGGACTAGCGGGGGGGGAGACCCAGTACTTC
-	-	14	TRBV4-3	TRBJ1-1	CASSQGSGGTEAFF	TGCGCCAGCAGCCAAGGTAGTGGGGGCACTGAAGCTTTCTTT
medium-sized	TRBD1	15	TRBV7-2	TRBJ1-5	CASSFDRGSNQPQHF	TGTGCCAGCAGCTTCGACAGGGGGAGCAATCAGCCCCAGCATTTT
-	-	12	TRBV2	TRBJ1-2	CASRADSYGYTF	TGTGCCAGCAGGGCGGACAGCTATGGCTACACCTTC